The 9 T cell receptor beta chains below all came from one sample that was sequenced in a study of shared clonotypes between healthy human individuals. The assay was immunoSEQ multiplex PCR, and TCRdb's table has in-frame clones only and misses some. The sample includes more than 2,000,000 clones, just over 90% seen only once; the top ten take roughly 0.14%. The sequenced sample was naive CD4+ T cells sorted from blood. Stated subset: CD45RA+ positively selected. These TCRs come from a man in his late teens or twenties in good health.

This chain joins TRBV15 and TRBJ1-4; D gene unclear. Germline values: CDR1 LNHNV, CDR2 YYDKDF (reference sequence). The CDR3 has 15 amino acids. Between the trimmed V and J ends, which lost 5 bases and 0 bases, there was a span of 10 bases. CDR3 residues: CATSSGLTTNEKLFF. CDR3 sequence (DNA): TGTGCCACCAGCTCCGGGCTCACAACTAATGAAAAACTGTTTTTT.

The CDR3 coding sequence is TGTGCCAGCAGCCCGGACAGGGGAGGAGAGACCCAGTACTTC. Translation: CASSPDRGGETQYF. The chain joins TRBV5-4 to TRBJ2-5, with 9 bases lining up with TRBD1. The V and J ends lost 4 bases and 4 bases, in that order; junction bases with no gene match: 5. Germline CDR1 reads SGHNT; CDR2 reads YYREEE (reference sequence). The CDR3 is made up of 14 amino acids.

This chain connects TRBV10-3 to TRBJ1-2; no firm D call. The germline V and J ends were trimmed by 4 bases and 3 bases, with 6 bases remaining between them. From germline, CDR1 is ENHRY and CDR2 SYGVKD. The CDR3 length is 12 residues. The chain's CDR3 is CAISGADYGYTF. As DNA, the CDR3 is TGTGCCATCAGTGGGGCGGACTATGGCTACACCTTC.

V and J are TRBV9 and TRBJ2-2; 8 nucleotides align to TRBD2. The CDR3 totals 17 residues. Germline assignment: CDR1 SGDLS and CDR2 YYNGEE. J was trimmed by 0 bases and V by 2 bases; bases with no gene match: 6. DNA of the CDR3: TGTGCCAGCAGCGTTACACAGCGGGGGACGAACACCGGGGAGCTGTTTTTT. Protein sequence: CASSVTQRGTNTGELFF.

The V call is TRBV19, the J call TRBJ2-1, with a tentative D call TRBD2 (6 bases). The CDR3 loop spans 16 amino acids. CDR1 is LNHDA and CDR2 is SQIVND in the germline V gene (reference sequence). V lost 0 bases, J lost 8 bases, and 17 bases lay in between. CDR3 residues: CASSIDGGLSSHEQFF. CDR3 nucleotide sequence: TGTGCCAGTAGTATAGATGGGGGACTCTCTTCCCATGAGCAGTTCTTC.

The table lists this clone with a count of one. V gene TRBV5-4 combines with J gene TRBJ1-4; D unclear. Germline loops: CDR1 SGHNT, CDR2 YYREEE (reference sequence). This CDR3 spans 16 amino acids. V lost 2 bases, J lost 0 bases, and 11 bases lay in between. CDR3 coding DNA: TGTGCCAGCAGCTTTGATTCGATGACAACTAATGAAAAACTGTTTTTT. Translated, it gives CASSFDSMTTNEKLFF.

This chain uses TRBV7-2 with TRBJ1-1; D is undetermined. CDR1 is SGHTA and CDR2 is FQGNSA in the germline V gene. V was pared by 1 base and J by 0 bases, with 12 bases between. The CDR3 has 16 amino acids. CDR3: CASSLEGWGMNTEAFF. The DNA for the CDR3 is TGTGCCAGCAGCTTAGAAGGATGGGGAATGAACACTGAAGCTTTCTTT.

As DNA, the CDR3 is TGCAGCGTTGAGGGGGACGCCTACGAGCAGTACTTC. Protein product: CSVEGDAYEQYF. The chain recombines TRBV29-1 with TRBJ2-7, with D possibly being TRBD1 or TRBD2 (5 bases each). Deletions cut 3 bases from V and 2 bases from J, with 8 bases between. Germline values: CDR1 SQVTM, CDR2 ANQGSEA. The length of the CDR3 is 12 residues.

The genes are TRBV5-1 and TRBJ2-1; D possibly corresponds to TRBD1 (6 bases). V was pared by 4 bases and J by 1 base, with 12 bases between. Germline lookup yields CDR1 SGHRS and CDR2 YFSETQ. The CDR3 totals 15 residues. CDR3 region: CASSSTGMSYNEQFF. The DNA for the CDR3 is TGCGCCAGCAGCAGTACAGGGATGTCCTACAATGAGCAGTTCTTC.